This TCR beta chain was captured in a study of tumor and adjacent non-tumor tissue in lung cancer. For the study at large: Patients were aged about 31 to 76, 10 men and 4 to 6 women, stage I to III. Study-level points and caveats: Shorter survival was associated with higher TCR diversity in tumors. Compared with tumor, normal lung showed significantly lower TCR diversity.

No cell sorting was done before RNA was extracted from the tissue. The normal lung tissue was taken more than 3 cm from the tumor edge. Chemotherapy-naive patients with new lung cancer underwent thoracic surgery in China, August–late 2014. The CDR3 consists of 13 residues. Looked up from germline, CDR1 is SGHAT and CDR2 is FQNNGV. On this clonotype: The antigen is not known. The junction departs from germline at one end; a sequencing error may be responsible.

A modified ARM-PCR protocol with three rounds of nested PCR amplified TCRbeta. Each CDR3 protein is one row after TCRdb ran MiXCR on the multiplex PCR reads. The data hold about 86,000 distinct CDR3 sequences, with more than 75% observed a single time. V gene TRBV11-2 combines with J gene TRBJ2-7; D remains ambiguous. This receptor was obtained from a woman aged 45 to 65 with non-small cell lung cancer. The sequenced sample was distant non-tumor lung tissue. CDR3 sequence reads: CASSLGIGAEQHF. The CDR3 coding sequence is TGTGCCAGCAGCTTGGGAATAGGAGCCGAGCAGCACTTC.